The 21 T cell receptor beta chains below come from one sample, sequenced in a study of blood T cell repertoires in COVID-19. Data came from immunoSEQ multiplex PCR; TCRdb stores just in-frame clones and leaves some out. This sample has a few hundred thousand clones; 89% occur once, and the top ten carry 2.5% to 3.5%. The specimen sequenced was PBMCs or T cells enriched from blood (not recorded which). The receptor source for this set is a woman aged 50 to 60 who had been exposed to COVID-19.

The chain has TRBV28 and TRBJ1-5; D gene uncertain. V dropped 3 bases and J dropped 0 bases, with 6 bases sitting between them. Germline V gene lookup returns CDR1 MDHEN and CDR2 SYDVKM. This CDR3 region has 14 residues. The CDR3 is CASSFQISNQPQHF. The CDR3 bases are TGTGCCAGCAGTTTCCAGATTAGCAATCAGCCCCAGCATTTT.

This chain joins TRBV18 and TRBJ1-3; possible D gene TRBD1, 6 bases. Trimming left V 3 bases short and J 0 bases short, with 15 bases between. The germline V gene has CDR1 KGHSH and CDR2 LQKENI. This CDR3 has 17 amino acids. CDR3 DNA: TGTGCCAGCTCACCGCTTCCGACAGGCCCCTCTGGAAACACCATATATTTT. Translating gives CASSPLPTGPSGNTIYF. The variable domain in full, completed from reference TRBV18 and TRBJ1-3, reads NAGVMQNPRHLVRRRGQEARLRCSPMKGHSHVYWYRQLPEEGLKFMVYLQKENIIDESGMPKERFSAEFPKEGPSILRIQQVVRGDSAAYFCASSPLPTGPSGNTIYFGEGSWLTVV.

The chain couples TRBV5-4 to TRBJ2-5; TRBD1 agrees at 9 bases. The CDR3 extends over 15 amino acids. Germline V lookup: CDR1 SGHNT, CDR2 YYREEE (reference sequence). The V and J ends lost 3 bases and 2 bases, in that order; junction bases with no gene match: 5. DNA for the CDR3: TGTGCCAGCAGCTCGGGACAGGGAGGTCAAGAGACCCAGTACTTC. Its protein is CASSSGQGGQETQYF.

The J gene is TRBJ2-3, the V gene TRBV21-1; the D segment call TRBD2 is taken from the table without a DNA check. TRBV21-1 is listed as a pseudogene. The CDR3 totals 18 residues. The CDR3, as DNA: TGTGCCAGCTCGCTTGGGGGGACTAGCGGGGTTAGCACAGATACGCAGTATTTT. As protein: CASSLGGTSGVSTDTQYF.

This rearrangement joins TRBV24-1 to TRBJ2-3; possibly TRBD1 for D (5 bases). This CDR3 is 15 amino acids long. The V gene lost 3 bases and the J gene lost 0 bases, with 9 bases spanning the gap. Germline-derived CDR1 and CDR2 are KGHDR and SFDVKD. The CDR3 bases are TGTGCCACCAGTGATCAGGGAATCAGCACAGATACGCAGTATTTT. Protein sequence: CATSDQGISTDTQYF.

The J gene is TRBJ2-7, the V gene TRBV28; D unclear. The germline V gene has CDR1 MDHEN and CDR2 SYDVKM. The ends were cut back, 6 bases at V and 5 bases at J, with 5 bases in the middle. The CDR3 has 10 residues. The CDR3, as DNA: TGTGCCAGCAGCCAAAACGAGCAGTACTTC. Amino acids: CASSQNEQYF.

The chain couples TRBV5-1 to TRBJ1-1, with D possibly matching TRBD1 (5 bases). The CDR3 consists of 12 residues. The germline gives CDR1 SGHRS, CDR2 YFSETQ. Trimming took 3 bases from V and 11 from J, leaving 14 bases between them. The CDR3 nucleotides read TGCGCCAGCAGCTCCGAGGGGAGGGTCGCTTTCTTT. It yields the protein CASSSEGRVAFF.

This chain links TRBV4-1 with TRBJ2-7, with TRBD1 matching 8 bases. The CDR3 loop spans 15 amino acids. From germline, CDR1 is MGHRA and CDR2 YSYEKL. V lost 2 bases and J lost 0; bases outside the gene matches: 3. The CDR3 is CASSQRTGTSYEQYF. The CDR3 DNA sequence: TGCGCCAGCAGCCAACGGACAGGGACCTCCTACGAGCAGTACTTC.

This CDR3 reads CASSFRLAGNTDTQYF. CDR3 nucleotides: TGTGCCAGCAGCTTCCGACTAGCGGGGAACACAGATACGCAGTATTTT. The chain has TRBV7-9 and TRBJ2-3; 11 nucleotides match TRBD2. Germline loops: CDR1 SEHNR, CDR2 FQNEAQ (reference sequence). CDR3 length: 16 amino acids. With 3 bases clipped from V and 2 bases from J, the junction kept 4 bases outside the gene matches.

CDR3 nucleotides: TGTGCCAGCTCACCAGGACAGGGGGCGCATTTAGGCTACACCTTC. Translating it yields CASSPGQGAHLGYTF. The chain has TRBV18 and TRBJ1-2; 11 bases align to TRBD1. This CDR3 spans 15 amino acids. Germline trimming cut 2 bases from V and 8 bases from J; bases unmatched to any gene: 7. Germline assignment: CDR1 KGHSH and CDR2 LQKENI.

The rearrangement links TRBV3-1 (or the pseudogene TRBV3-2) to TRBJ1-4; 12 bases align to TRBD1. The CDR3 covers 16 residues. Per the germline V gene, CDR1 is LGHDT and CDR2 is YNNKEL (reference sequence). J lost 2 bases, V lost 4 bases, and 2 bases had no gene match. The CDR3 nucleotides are TGTGCCAGCAGCCCCGGGACAGGGGGCACTAATGAAAAACTGTTTTTT. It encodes CASSPGTGGTNEKLFF.

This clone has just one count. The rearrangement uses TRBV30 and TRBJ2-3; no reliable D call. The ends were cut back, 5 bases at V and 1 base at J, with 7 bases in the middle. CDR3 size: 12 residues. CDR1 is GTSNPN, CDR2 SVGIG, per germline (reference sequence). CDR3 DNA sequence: TGTGCCTGGGGTACGGGCACAGATACGCAGTATTTT. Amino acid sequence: CAWGTGTDTQYF.

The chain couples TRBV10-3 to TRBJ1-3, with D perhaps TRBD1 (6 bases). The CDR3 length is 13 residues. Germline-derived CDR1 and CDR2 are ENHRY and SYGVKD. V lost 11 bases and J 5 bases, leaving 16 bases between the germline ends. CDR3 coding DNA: TGTGCCTCGGAGGACAGCCCCCGAAACACCATATATTTT. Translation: CASEDSPRNTIYF.

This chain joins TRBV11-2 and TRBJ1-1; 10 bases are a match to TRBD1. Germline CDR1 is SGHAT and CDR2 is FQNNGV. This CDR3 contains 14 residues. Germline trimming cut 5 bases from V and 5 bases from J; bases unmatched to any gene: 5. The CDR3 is CASSPGTGETEAFF. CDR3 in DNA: TGTGCCAGCAGCCCCGGGACAGGGGAAACTGAAGCTTTCTTT.

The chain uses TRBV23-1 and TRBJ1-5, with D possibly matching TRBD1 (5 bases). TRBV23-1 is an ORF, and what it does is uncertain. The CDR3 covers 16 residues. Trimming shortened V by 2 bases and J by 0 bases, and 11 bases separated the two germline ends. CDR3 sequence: CASSQLKTASNQPQHF. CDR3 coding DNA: TGCGCCAGCAGTCAACTTAAGACAGCTAGCAATCAGCCCCAGCATTTT.

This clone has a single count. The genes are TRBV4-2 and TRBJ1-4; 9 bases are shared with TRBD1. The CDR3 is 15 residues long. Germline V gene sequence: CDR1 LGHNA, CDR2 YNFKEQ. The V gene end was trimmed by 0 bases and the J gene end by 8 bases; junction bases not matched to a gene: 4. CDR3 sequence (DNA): TGTGCCAGCAGCCAAGAATACAGGGGGCACGAAAAACTGTTTTTT. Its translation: CASSQEYRGHEKLFF.

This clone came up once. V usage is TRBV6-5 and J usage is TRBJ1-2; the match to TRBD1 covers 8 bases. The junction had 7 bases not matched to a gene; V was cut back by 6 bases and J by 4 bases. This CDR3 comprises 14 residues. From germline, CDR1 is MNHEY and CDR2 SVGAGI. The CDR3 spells CASSPRGLGYGYTF. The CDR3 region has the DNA TGTGCCAGCAGCCCCAGGGGGCTTGGCTATGGCTACACCTTC.

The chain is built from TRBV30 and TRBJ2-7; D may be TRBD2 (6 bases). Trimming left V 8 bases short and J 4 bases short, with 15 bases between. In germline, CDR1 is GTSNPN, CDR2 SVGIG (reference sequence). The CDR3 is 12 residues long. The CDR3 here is CATTVGGYEQYF. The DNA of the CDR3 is TGTGCCACCACTGTTGGAGGGTACGAGCAGTACTTC.

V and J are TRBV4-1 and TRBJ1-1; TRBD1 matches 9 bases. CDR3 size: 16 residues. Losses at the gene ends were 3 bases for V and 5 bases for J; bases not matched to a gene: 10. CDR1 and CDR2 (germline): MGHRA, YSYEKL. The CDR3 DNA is TGCGCCAGCAGCCATTCGACAGGGGGAGGAAGAACTGAAGCTTTCTTT. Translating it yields CASSHSTGGGRTEAFF.

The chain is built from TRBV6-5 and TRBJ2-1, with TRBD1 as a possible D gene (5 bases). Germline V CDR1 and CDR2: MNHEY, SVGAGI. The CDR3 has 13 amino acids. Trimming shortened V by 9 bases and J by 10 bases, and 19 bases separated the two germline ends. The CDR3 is CASSGHWVAEQFF. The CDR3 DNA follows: TGTGCCAGTTCCGGACACTGGGTGGCGGAGCAGTTCTTC.

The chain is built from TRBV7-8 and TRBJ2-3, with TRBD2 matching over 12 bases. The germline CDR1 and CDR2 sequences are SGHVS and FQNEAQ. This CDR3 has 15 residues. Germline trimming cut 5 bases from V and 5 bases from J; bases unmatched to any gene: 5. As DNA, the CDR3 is TGTGCCAGCAGCACAAGGACTAGCGGGATAGATACGCAGTATTTT. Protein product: CASSTRTSGIDTQYF.